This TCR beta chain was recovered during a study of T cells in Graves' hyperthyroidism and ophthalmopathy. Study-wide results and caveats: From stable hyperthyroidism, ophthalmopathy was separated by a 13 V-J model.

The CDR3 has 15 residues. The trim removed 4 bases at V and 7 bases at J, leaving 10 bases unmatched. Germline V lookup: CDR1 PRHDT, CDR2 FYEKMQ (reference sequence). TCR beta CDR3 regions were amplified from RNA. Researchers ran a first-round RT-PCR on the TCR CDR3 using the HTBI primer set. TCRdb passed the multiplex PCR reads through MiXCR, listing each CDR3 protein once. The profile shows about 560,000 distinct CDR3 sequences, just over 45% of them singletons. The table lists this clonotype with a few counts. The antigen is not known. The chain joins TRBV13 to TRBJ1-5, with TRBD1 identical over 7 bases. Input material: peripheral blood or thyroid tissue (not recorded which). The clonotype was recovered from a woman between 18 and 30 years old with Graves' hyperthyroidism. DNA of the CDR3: TGTGCCAGCAGCTCAGGGGGGACGGGGGGACAGCCCCAGCATTTT. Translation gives CASSSGGTGGQPQHF.